A selection of T cell receptor beta chains follows, all from one sample in a study of T cells after somatic rescue of genetic block. Here immunoSEQ multiplex PCR was the method, and the copy in TCRdb shows in-frame clones only, minus some. The table lists about 120,000 clones, 90% to 95% of them singletons, with about 1.5% in the top ten. The material sequenced was peripheral blood mononuclear cells (PBMCs). The receptors here all came from a woman aged 18-29 years. CDR3s include the opening cysteine and the closing phenylalanine or tryptophan. A D gene is named only where the DNA matches it firmly. The size of a clone is reported for some rows only, either as once, few or many, or as a class for expanded clones.

cdr3_length	d_call	clone_size	v_call	j_call	cdr3_aa	cdr3_nt
15	.	.	TRBV19	TRBJ1-3	CASSLTLASGNTIYF	TGTGCCAGTAGTCTGACCTTGGCCTCTGGAAACACCATATATTTT
15	TRBD1	.	TRBV25-1	TRBJ1-1	CASSGRQGAYTEAFF	TGTGCCAGCAGTGGGCGACAGGGGGCGTACACTGAAGCTTTCTTT
16	.	.	TRBV6-1	TRBJ1-3	CASSESERGDGNTIYF	TGTGCCAGCAGTGAATCTGAACGAGGGGATGGAAACACCATATATTTT
17	.	.	TRBV19	TRBJ2-7	CASSTSGSRDGLYEQYF	TGTGCCAGTAGTACTTCGGGGTCCCGCGATGGACTATACGAGCAGTACTTC
13	.	.	TRBV19	TRBJ1-1	CASSIYGGTEAFF	TGTGCCAGTAGTATATATGGAGGCACTGAAGCTTTCTTT
15	.	.	TRBV6-5	TRBJ1-4	CASSPTGQGNEKLFF	TGTGCCAGCAGCCCCACAGGGCAGGGTAATGAAAAACTGTTTTTT
16	.	.	TRBV5-4	TRBJ2-7	CASSPGGGDRAYEQYF	TGTGCCAGCAGCCCTGGAGGGGGGGACCGAGCTTACGAGCAGTACTTC
14	TRBD2	.	TRBV4-3	TRBJ2-7	CASSPAGESYEQYF	TGCGCCAGCAGCCCCGCGGGGGAGAGCTACGAGCAGTACTTC
17	TRBD2	.	TRBV4-3	TRBJ2-2	CASSQDKLAQDTGELFF	TGCGCCAGCAGCCAAGATAAACTAGCGCAGGACACCGGGGAGCTGTTTTTT
15	TRBD1	.	TRBV9	TRBJ2-1	CASSGTGVHYNEQFF	TGTGCCAGCAGCGGCACAGGGGTACACTACAATGAGCAGTTCTTC
16	TRBD2	.	TRBV5-1	TRBJ2-3	CATSKSLAGATDTQYF	TGCGCCACCTCAAAGTCACTAGCGGGGGCCACAGATACGCAGTATTTT
14	.	.	TRBV5-1	TRBJ2-5	CASSLALSQETQYF	TGCGCCAGCAGCTTGGCCCTCTCGCAAGAGACCCAGTACTTC
16	TRBD2	.	TRBV4-2	TRBJ2-5	CASSQGASGDQETQYF	TGTGCCAGCAGCCAAGGGGCTAGCGGGGACCAAGAGACCCAGTACTTC
15	.	.	TRBV4-1	TRBJ2-7	CASSQERAISYEQYF	TGCGCCAGCAGCCAAGAGCGGGCGATCTCCTACGAGCAGTACTTC
13	.	.	TRBV5-5	TRBJ1-1	CASSLDRYTEAFF	TGTGCCAGCAGCTTGGACAGGTATACTGAAGCTTTCTTT
14	.	.	TRBV5-1	TRBJ1-5	CASSLEGSNQPQHF	TGCGCCAGCAGCTTGGAGGGGAGCAATCAGCCCCAGCATTTT
15	.	once	TRBV4-3	TRBJ2-1	CASSQGGREADEQFF	TGCGCCAGCAGCCAAGGAGGGCGCGAGGCCGATGAGCAGTTCTTC
15	.	.	TRBV7-9	TRBJ1-1	CASSSPGVGDTEAFF	TGTGCCAGCAGCTCCCCCGGGGTGGGGGACACTGAAGCTTTCTTT
13	.	.	TRBV19	TRBJ1-6	CASSIGGRSPLHF	TGTGCCAGTAGTATCGGGGGGCGGTCACCCCTCCACTTT
13	.	once	TRBV9	TRBJ1-2	CASSPGSNYGYTF	TGTGCCAGCAGCCCCGGTTCCAACTATGGCTACACCTTC
15	.	once	TRBV6-5	TRBJ2-7	CASRPTTGSTYEQYF	TGTGCCAGCAGACCCACCACAGGGTCGACCTACGAGCAGTACTTC
13	.	.	TRBV29-1	TRBJ2-2	CSVSLSMDGELFF	TGCAGCGTTTCCTTATCTATGGACGGGGAGCTGTTTTTT
13	.	.	TRBV18	TRBJ1-1	CASSPSDSTEAFF	TGTGCCAGCTCACCAAGTGACTCTACTGAAGCTTTCTTT
14	TRBD1	.	TRBV30	TRBJ2-7	CAWSPGQGGNEQYF	TGTGCCTGGAGTCCGGGACAGGGAGGCAACGAGCAGTACTTC
14	TRBD1	.	TRBV27	TRBJ2-3	CASNPGQGTDTQYF	TGTGCCAGCAACCCGGGACAGGGAACAGATACGCAGTATTTT
14	.	.	TRBV6-5	TRBJ1-1	CASSYSGENTEAFF	TGTGCCAGCAGTTACTCAGGGGAGAACACTGAAGCTTTCTTT
15	TRBD1	.	TRBV11-2	TRBJ2-3	CASSDRDREKDTQYF	TGTGCCAGCAGCGACCGTGACAGGGAAAAGGATACGCAGTATTTT